This note documents a single TCR beta chain sequence. The antigen is undetermined. The data belong to a study of long-term antiretroviral therapy in people with HIV. Overall study findings and caveats: Transplant donor controls retained higher diversity, though diversity increased after ART.

The libraries were made with immunoSEQ v3.0 at survey level. TCRdb's copy holds only in-frame clones and misses some; the assay was immunoSEQ multiplex PCR. The profile covers about 7,000 clones, with 73% appearing a single time and about 32% taken by the ten largest. This specimen was unsorted PBMCs, taken 0.2 years after starting antiretroviral therapy. The clonotype was recovered from a man between 35 and 55 years old with HIV.

CDR3 bases: TGTGCCAGCAGCTCCCCAGTCGATCAGTACCAAGAGACCCAGTACTTC. It yields the protein CASSSPVDQYQETQYF. The rearrangement uses TRBV9 and TRBJ2-5; D is unclear. CDR3 size: 16 residues. In germline, CDR1 is SGDLS, CDR2 YYNGEE. Trimming pared 4 bases from V and 0 bases from J, leaving 16 bases between. Complete variable domain (other parts from reference TRBV9 and TRBJ2-5): DSGVTQTPKHLITATGQRVTLRCSPRSGDLSVYWYQQSLDQGLQFLIQYYNGEERAKGNILERFSAQQFPDLHSELNLSSLELGDSALYFCASSSPVDQYQETQYFGPGTRLLVL.